The 21 T cell receptor beta chains reported below all come from one sample, sequenced in a study of cytomegalovirus exposure and HLA in healthy donors. Clones were read by immunoSEQ multiplex PCR, and TCRdb kept only the in-frame ones, dropping some. Of 90,000 to 110,000 clones listed, approximately 90% are singletons. Sequenced sample: PBMCs. The receptors originated from a woman aged 18-35 years in good health and CMV-seropositive.

The V and J genes are TRBV7-9 and TRBJ1-4; no clear D. Germline V gene lookup returns CDR1 SEHNR and CDR2 FQNEAQ (reference sequence). The CDR3 covers 14 residues. Trimming took off 3 bases at V and 4 bases at J, with 9 bases between the two ends. CDR3 sequence: CASSLGRFNEKLFF. CDR3 nucleotide sequence: TGTGCCAGCAGCTTGGGCCGGTTTAATGAAAAACTGTTTTTT.

This clone was seen a single time. The genes are TRBV4-1 and TRBJ2-3; 12 positions match TRBD2. V gave up 5 bases and J gave up 6 bases; unmatched junction bases: 12. Germline CDR1 is MGHRA and CDR2 is YSYEKL. The CDR3 totals 17 residues. CDR3 DNA sequence: TGCGCCAGCAGCTCCCGGACTAGCGGGGACGGGAGGGATACGCAGTATTTT. This encodes CASSSRTSGDGRDTQYF.

The J gene is TRBJ1-4, the V gene TRBV5-1; tentative D call: TRBD1 (6 bases). CDR1 is SGHRS, CDR2 YFSETQ, per germline. CDR3 length: 15 amino acids. With 2 bases removed from V and 5 bases from J, the gap between germline ends came to 13 bases. Written as DNA, the CDR3 is TGCGCCAGCAGCTTTTCAGGACAGCTCAATGAAAAACTGTTTTTT. This translates into CASSFSGQLNEKLFF.

This sequence joins TRBV5-1 and TRBJ2-7; no firm D call. Germline V lookup: CDR1 SGHRS, CDR2 YFSETQ. V was shortened by 0 bases and J by 3 bases, with 7 bases between the two germline ends. This CDR3 region has 13 residues. The CDR3 reads CASSLDTIYEQYF. The CDR3, as DNA: TGCGCCAGCAGCTTGGACACCATCTACGAGCAGTACTTC. Looking up the rest from reference TRBV5-1 and TRBJ2-7 gives the full variable domain: KAGVTQTPRYLIKTRGQQVTLSCSPISGHRSVSWYQQTPGQGLQFLFEYFSETQRNKGNFPGRFSGRQFSNSRSEMNVSTLELGDSALYLCASSLDTIYEQYFGPGTRLTVT.

The chain couples TRBV7-8 to TRBJ2-7, with a tentative D call TRBD2 (5 bases). With 2 bases removed from V and 2 bases from J, the gap between germline ends came to 7 bases. Germline values: CDR1 SGHVS, CDR2 FQNEAQ. This CDR3 is built from 13 residues. The CDR3 bases are TGTGCCAGCAGCTTACGGGGAACCTACGAGCAGTACTTC. Protein product: CASSLRGTYEQYF.

The chain joins TRBV4-1 to TRBJ1-5, with D perhaps TRBD1 (6 bases). V lost 5 bases to trimming and J lost 0 bases, with 11 bases between them. Germline V gene sequence: CDR1 MGHRA, CDR2 YSYEKL. This CDR3 has 15 amino acids. CDR3 DNA sequence: TGCGCCAGCAGCGGGACAACGATTAGCAATCAGCCCCAGCATTTT. It yields the protein CASSGTTISNQPQHF.

The count of this clone is one. The chain employs TRBV5-4 and TRBJ1-2; 8 nucleotides line up with TRBD1. Germline V CDR1 and CDR2: SGHNT, YYREEE (reference sequence). This CDR3 comprises 14 residues. Losses at the gene ends were 0 bases for V and 8 bases for J; bases not matched to a gene: 6. The CDR3 sequence: CASSLGGTGWGYTF. CDR3 coding DNA: TGTGCCAGCAGCTTGGGGGGGACAGGATGGGGCTACACCTTC.

The chain uses TRBV11-1 and TRBJ2-3; tentative D call: TRBD1 (5 bases). The CDR3 is made up of 15 amino acids. Trimming pared 5 bases from V and 2 bases from J, leaving 14 bases between. CDR1 and CDR2 from the germline V gene are SGHAT and FQDESV (reference sequence). The CDR3 region has the DNA TGTGCCAGCAGCCATAGGGGCAGGGACACAGATACGCAGTATTTT. It specifies CASSHRGRDTDTQYF.

This clone was seen a handful of times. This chain links TRBV19 with TRBJ1-5; D is undetermined. V lost 7 bases and J 0 bases, leaving 10 bases between the germline ends. The CDR3 consists of 14 residues. From germline, CDR1 is LNHDA and CDR2 SQIVND (reference sequence). In nucleotides, the CDR3 is TGTGCCAGTAACGGGGAGGTTAGCAATCAGCCCCAGCATTTT. Residues: CASNGEVSNQPQHF.

The chain recombines TRBV9 with TRBJ1-6, with 11 positions matching TRBD1. From germline, CDR1 is SGDLS and CDR2 YYNGEE. This CDR3 spans 15 amino acids. The V and J ends lost 3 bases and 6 bases, in that order; junction bases with no gene match: 2. The CDR3: CASSEGQGVNSPLHF. The CDR3 region has the DNA TGTGCCAGCAGCGAGGGACAGGGGGTTAATTCACCCCTCCACTTT.

This clone was detected only once. This chain uses TRBV7-2 with TRBJ2-5; TRBD1 might be the D (5 bases). The V end lost 2 bases, the J end lost 4 bases, and 8 bases lay between the germline ends. This CDR3 has 13 amino acids. The germline gives CDR1 SGHTA, CDR2 FQGNSA. As DNA, the CDR3 is TGTGCCAGCAGCTTATCCAGGGCAGAGACCCAGTACTTC. Residues: CASSLSRAETQYF.

This clone was seen more than once but under ten times. This chain uses TRBV2 with TRBJ1-1, with D maybe TRBD1 (6 bases). Trimming took 6 bases from V and 0 from J, leaving 8 bases between them. CDR1 and CDR2 (germline): SNHLY, FYNNEI. The CDR3 length is 13 residues. The CDR3 region has the DNA TGTGCCAGCAGCCGGGACATGAACACTGAAGCTTTCTTT. Residues: CASSRDMNTEAFF.

Only a few counts were recorded for this clone. The chain recombines TRBV5-1 with TRBJ1-6, with a possible D match to TRBD1 (6 bases). CDR3 length equals 14 residues. V dropped 4 bases and J dropped 8 bases, with 13 bases sitting between them. Germline V gene lookup returns CDR1 SGHRS and CDR2 YFSETQ. DNA for the CDR3: TGCGCCAGCAGCGTCAGGGGTGGGGATTCACCCCTCCACTTT. Protein: CASSVRGGDSPLHF. The full variable domain, its missing parts supplied by reference TRBV5-1 and TRBJ1-6, is KAGVTQTPRYLIKTRGQQVTLSCSPISGHRSVSWYQQTPGQGLQFLFEYFSETQRNKGNFPGRFSGRQFSNSRSEMNVSTLELGDSALYLCASSVRGGDSPLHFGNGTRLTVT.

The chain uses TRBV2 and TRBJ1-2; D is ambiguous. V lost 6 bases, J lost 3 bases, and 14 bases lay in between. The CDR3 sequence is 14 residues long. Per the germline V gene, CDR1 is SNHLY and CDR2 is FYNNEI. The CDR3 DNA follows: TGTGCCAGCAGACGGACGGGATCAGACTATGGCTACACCTTC. This encodes CASRRTGSDYGYTF.

This clone was observed once. The rearrangement links TRBV19 to TRBJ2-5; TRBD2 aligns across 7 bases. In germline, CDR1 is LNHDA, CDR2 SQIVND (reference sequence). This CDR3 spans 15 amino acids. V dropped 4 bases and J dropped 5; count of bases not matched to a gene: 10. CDR3 protein: CASSTTGLTRETQYF. CDR3 DNA sequence: TGTGCCAGTAGTACGACGGGACTAACGAGGGAGACCCAGTACTTC.

V and J are TRBV6-5 and TRBJ2-3, with 10 positions matching TRBD2. CDR3 length equals 15 residues. The junction had 4 bases not matched to a gene; V was cut back by 7 bases and J by 0 bases. Germline CDR1 is MNHEY and CDR2 is SVGAGI. CDR3 DNA: TGTGCCAGCACCCCGGGACTAGCGAGCACAGATACGCAGTATTTT. Translating gives CASTPGLASTDTQYF.

The rearrangement joins TRBV11-3 to TRBJ1-3, with D uncertain. Trimming removed 5 bases at V and 0 bases at J, with 14 bases between. The CDR3 consists of 16 residues. From germline, CDR1 is SGHNT and CDR2 YENEEA. The CDR3 sequence is CASSRAQPSSGNTIYF. CDR3 nucleotide sequence: TGTGCCAGCAGCCGAGCGCAACCGAGCTCTGGAAACACCATATATTTT.

The chain recombines TRBV27 with TRBJ1-1, with unresolved D. This CDR3 contains 13 residues. Germline V gene lookup returns CDR1 MNHEY and CDR2 SMNVEV (reference sequence). V was shortened by 6 bases and J by 0 bases, with 8 bases between the two germline ends. The CDR3 DNA is TGTGCCAGCAGCCCCCTTATGAACACTGAAGCTTTCTTT. This gives the protein CASSPLMNTEAFF.

The chain is built from TRBV7-8 and TRBJ2-2, with D possibly TRBD2 on 7 matching bases. The CDR3 totals 17 residues. Germline V gene sequence: CDR1 SGHVS, CDR2 FQNEAQ. The V end was cut by 1 base, the J end by 3 bases, with 15 bases between. CDR3 sequence reads: CASSLGGGGLYTGELFF. In nucleotides, the CDR3 is TGTGCCAGCAGCTTAGGAGGCGGGGGCCTATACACCGGGGAGCTGTTTTTT.

The chain couples TRBV5-1 to TRBJ2-7; the D gene is possibly TRBD1 (5 bases). The CDR3 covers 14 residues. V was trimmed by 0 bases and J by 5 bases, leaving 12 bases between them. Germline CDR1 is SGHRS and CDR2 is YFSETQ. The chain's CDR3 is CASSLVPGAHEQYF. The CDR3 nucleotides are TGCGCCAGCAGCTTGGTGCCTGGGGCCCACGAGCAGTACTTC. Looking up the rest from reference TRBV5-1 and TRBJ2-7 gives the full variable domain: KAGVTQTPRYLIKTRGQQVTLSCSPISGHRSVSWYQQTPGQGLQFLFEYFSETQRNKGNFPGRFSGRQFSNSRSEMNVSTLELGDSALYLCASSLVPGAHEQYFGPGTRLTVT.

The table lists this clone with a few counts. This chain connects TRBV9 to TRBJ1-5; D remains ambiguous. The CDR3 runs to 9 residues. Germline V lookup: CDR1 SGDLS, CDR2 YYNGEE. The CDR3 DNA is TGTGTCGGCAATCAGCCCCAGCATTTT. Translation gives CVGNQPQHF.